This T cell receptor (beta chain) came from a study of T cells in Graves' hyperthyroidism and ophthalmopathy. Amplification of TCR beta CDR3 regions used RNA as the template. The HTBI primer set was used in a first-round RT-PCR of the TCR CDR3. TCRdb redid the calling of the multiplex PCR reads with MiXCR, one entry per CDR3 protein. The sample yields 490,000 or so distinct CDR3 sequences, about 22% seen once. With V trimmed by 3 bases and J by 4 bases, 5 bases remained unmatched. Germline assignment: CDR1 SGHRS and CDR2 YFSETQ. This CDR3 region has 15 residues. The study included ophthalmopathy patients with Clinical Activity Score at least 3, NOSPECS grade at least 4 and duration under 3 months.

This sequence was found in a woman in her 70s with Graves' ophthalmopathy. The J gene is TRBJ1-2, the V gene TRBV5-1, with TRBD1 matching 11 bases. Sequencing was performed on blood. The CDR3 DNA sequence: TGCGCCAGCAGCTCCGGACAGGGGGCATTCTATGGCTACACCTTC. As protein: CASSSGQGAFYGYTF.